This T cell receptor (beta chain) was sequenced in a study of shared clonotypes between healthy human individuals. This clone was found a few times. Its target is not known. The ends were cut back, 4 bases at V and 0 bases at J, with 12 bases in the middle. Germline assignment: CDR1 MRHNA and CDR2 SNTAGT. There are 15 residues in the CDR3. Overall study findings and caveats: Though the depth was large, rarefaction showed that sorted-subset sequencing was incomplete. Generation of non-shared clonotypes was less probable than generation of clonotypes shared by all four donors. What naive subsets generally showed was a larger estimated richness than memory subsets showed.

Assay: immunoSEQ multiplex PCR; the TCRdb copy retains only in-frame clones and omits some. The table includes 2 million to 2.5 million clones, approximately 95% detected once. The sequence came from a man aged 18 to 30 in good health. Some clones in this sample may be carry-over from other donors' samples. Sequencing was carried out using naive CD4+ T cells from PBMCs. Noted subset: CD45RA+ positively selected. The chain joins TRBV6-4 to TRBJ1-1; D unclear. CDR3: CASSAKHAVNTEAFF. The DNA for the CDR3 is TGTGCCAGCAGTGCCAAACACGCAGTGAACACTGAAGCTTTCTTT.